The 10 T cell receptor beta chains in this list originate from one sample, sequenced in a study of T cells in Graves' hyperthyroidism and ophthalmopathy. Amplification of TCR beta CDR3 regions used RNA as the template. Using the HTBI primer set, a first-round RT-PCR was run on the TCR CDR3. TCRdb independently ran MiXCR on the multiplex PCR reads; one entry per CDR3 protein. The data show about 410,000 distinct CDR3 sequences, with more than 14% seen just once and around a fifth held by the top ten. Material: blood. These receptors came from a woman between 25 and 40 years old with Graves' ophthalmopathy.

The sample holds many counts of this clonotype. The rearrangement joins TRBV2 to TRBJ1-1; D is ambiguous. The CDR3 has 13 amino acids. CDR1 and CDR2 (germline): SNHLY, FYNNEI. Trimming took off 7 bases at V and 0 bases at J, with 9 bases between the two ends. The CDR3 DNA is TGTGCCAGCACCAAGGACGTGAACACTGAAGCTTTCTTT. This codes for CASTKDVNTEAFF.

This clonotype was detected ten times or more. The J gene is TRBJ2-7, the V gene TRBV7-6; no definite D call. The germline V gene encodes CDR1 SGHVS and CDR2 FNYEAQ. V lost 1 base to trimming and J lost 7 bases, with 11 bases between them. This CDR3 has 13 amino acids. CDR3 sequence (DNA): TGTGCCAGCAGCTTAGGACCCACTCGAGAGCAGTACTTC. Translation gives CASSLGPTREQYF.

This clonotype was observed a few times. This rearrangement joins TRBV14 to TRBJ2-7; possible D gene TRBD2, 6 bases. This CDR3 comprises 17 residues. The germline V gene has CDR1 SGHDN and CDR2 FVKESK. V was cut by 1 base and J by 5 bases, with 21 bases left in between. The chain's CDR3 is CASSQGLLWGVAHEQYF. Written as DNA, the CDR3 is TGTGCCAGCAGCCAAGGCCTCTTATGGGGGGTTGCCCACGAGCAGTACTTC.

This clonotype was seen at least ten times. The chain uses TRBV24-1 and TRBJ2-1; D gene ambiguous. CDR3 length: 12 amino acids. The germline V gene encodes CDR1 KGHDR and CDR2 SFDVKD. Trimming took off 3 bases at V and 7 bases at J, with 6 bases between the two ends. CDR3 sequence (DNA): TGTGCCACCAGTGATCCCGCGAATGAGCAGTTCTTC. It translates to CATSDPANEQFF.

The chain uses TRBV20-1 and TRBJ2-5; no clear D gene. CDR3 length: 10 residues. Between the trimmed V and J ends, which lost 5 bases and 5 bases, there was a span of 6 bases. From germline, CDR1 is DFQATT and CDR2 SNEGSKA (reference sequence). CDR3: CSAGVETQYF. The CDR3 DNA is TGCAGTGCTGGGGTGGAGACCCAGTACTTC.

In this sample, this clonotype turned up many times. CDR3 bases: TGTGCCAGCAGCTTGACAGGGGTTGGCTACGAGCAGTACTTC. Protein: CASSLTGVGYEQYF. J is TRBJ2-7 and V is TRBV7-2; TRBD1 matches at 8 bases. Losses at the gene ends were 3 bases for V and 3 bases for J; bases not matched to a gene: 4. CDR3 size: 14 residues. Germline-derived CDR1 and CDR2 are SGHTA and FQGNSA.

The chain has TRBV28 and TRBJ1-3; no definite D call. V lost 8 bases and J 4 bases, leaving 21 bases between the germline ends. This CDR3 region has 16 residues. CDR1 and CDR2 (germline): MDHEN, SYDVKM. The CDR3 DNA reads as TGTGCCAGCGTACAATCCGGCCCAGGAGGAGGAAACACCATATATTTT. The encoded protein is CASVQSGPGGGNTIYF.

This clonotype was counted many times. The V and J genes are TRBV6-6 and TRBJ2-7; D perhaps matches TRBD1 (5 bases). The CDR3 is made up of 13 amino acids. CDR1 is MNHNY and CDR2 is SVGAGI in the germline V gene (reference sequence). Trimming took off 2 bases at V and 5 bases at J, with 10 bases between the two ends. The CDR3 coding sequence is TGTGCCAGCAGTTACGGGCAGGGTCACGAGCAGTACTTC. It encodes CASSYGQGHEQYF.

In its sample, this clonotype was seen many times. This chain connects TRBV20-1 to TRBJ2-1; 7 nucleotides line up with TRBD1. Germline loops: CDR1 DFQATT, CDR2 SNEGSKA (reference sequence). Germline trimming cut 7 bases from V and 8 bases from J; bases unmatched to any gene: 5. The CDR3 sequence is 11 residues long. The CDR3 DNA reads TGCAGTGTACAGGGGCGCCATGAGCAGTTCTTC. It specifies CSVQGRHEQFF.

The chain has TRBV6-1 and TRBJ2-5; D is possibly TRBD1 or TRBD2 (6 bases each). The CDR3 is made up of 15 amino acids. Germline loops: CDR1 MNHNS, CDR2 SASEGT. The germline V and J ends were trimmed by 7 bases and 1 base, with 16 bases remaining between them. CDR3 residues: CASTVLGGIQETQYF. The CDR3 DNA sequence: TGTGCCAGCACAGTTCTGGGGGGCATCCAAGAGACCCAGTACTTC.